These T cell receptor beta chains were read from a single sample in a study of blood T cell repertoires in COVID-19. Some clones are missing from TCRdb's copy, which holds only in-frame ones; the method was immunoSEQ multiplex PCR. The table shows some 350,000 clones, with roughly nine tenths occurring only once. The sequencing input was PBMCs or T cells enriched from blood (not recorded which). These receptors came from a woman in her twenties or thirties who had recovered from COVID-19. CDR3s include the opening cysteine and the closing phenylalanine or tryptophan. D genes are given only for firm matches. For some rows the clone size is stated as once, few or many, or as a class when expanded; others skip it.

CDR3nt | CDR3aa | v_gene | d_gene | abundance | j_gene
TGTGCCAGCAGTTACTCGTGGACAAGAAGCACAGATACGCAGTATTTT | CASSYSWTRSTDTQYF | TRBV6-5 | NA | NA | TRBJ2-3
TGTGCCAGCAGCTTATACCTAAACACCGGGGAGCTGTTTTTT | CASSLYLNTGELFF | TRBV7-2 | NA | NA | TRBJ2-2
TGTGCCAGCAGTGAAGGGCGGCAAACCATAGCCAAAAACATTCAGTACTTC | CASSEGRQTIAKNIQYF | TRBV6-1 | NA | NA | TRBJ2-4
TGCGCCAGCAGTAACACCGGGACAGCACCCTGGGGCTATGGCTACACCTTC | CASSNTGTAPWGYGYTF | TRBV10-1 | TRBD1 | once | TRBJ1-2
TGTGCCAGCAGCTTACAGGGTTCGGGACTTTCACCCCTCCACTTT | CASSLQGSGLSPLHF | TRBV11-2 | NA | NA | TRBJ1-6
TGTGCCAGCAGCTTAGGTATTAGCGGAGAGACCCAGTACTTC | CASSLGISGETQYF | TRBV7-2 | NA | NA | TRBJ2-5
TGTGCCAGCAGCAGATGGACAGATTACTACGAGCAGTACTTC | CASSRWTDYYEQYF | TRBV28 | NA | NA | TRBJ2-7
TGCAGCGTTGATGCGGGACAGGGTTCCTACGAGCAGTACTTC | CSVDAGQGSYEQYF | TRBV29-1 | TRBD1 | NA | TRBJ2-7
TGTGCTAGCAGCTTAACTTGTAGAGTGGGGTCGACAGGGGCAGAGCAGTACTTC | CASSLTCRVGSTGAEQYF | TRBV7-7 | TRBD1 | NA | TRBJ2-7
TGTGCCACTACTCGAGCTGGGAACACCGGGGAGCTGTTTTTT | CATTRAGNTGELFF | TRBV6-5 | NA | NA | TRBJ2-2
TGTGCCAGCAGCTTGGTGGCAGGGCAAATTGAAGCTTTCTTT | CASSLVAGQIEAFF | TRBV5-5 | NA | NA | TRBJ1-1
TGTGCCAGCAGCGCCGGGACAGGGGAATGGGGTGAGCAGTTCTTC | CASSAGTGEWGEQFF | TRBV5-4 | TRBD1 | once | TRBJ2-1
TGCAGCGTTGAGGTAGCTGAAGCTTTCTTT | CSVEVAEAFF | TRBV29-1 | NA | NA | TRBJ1-1
TGTGCCAGCAGTTTTCAGGGTACCTATGGCTACACCTTC | CASSFQGTYGYTF | TRBV28 | NA | NA | TRBJ1-2
TGTGCCAGCAGCCGAGAGGTACAGGGGACAACCACAGATACGCAGTATTTT | CASSREVQGTTTDTQYF | TRBV11-2 | TRBD1 | NA | TRBJ2-3
TGTGCCAGTCGGGGGGCGGGGGCAAAACAGCCCCAGCATTTT | CASRGAGAKQPQHF | TRBV19 | NA | NA | TRBJ1-5
TGTGCCAGCTCACCACCGGGCAGTGCCCGTTATGGCTACACCTTC | CASSPPGSARYGYTF | TRBV18 | NA | NA | TRBJ1-2
TGTGCCAGCAGCCTTCGTGCCGGCTCCTACGAGCAGTACTTC | CASSLRAGSYEQYF | TRBV7-2 | NA | NA | TRBJ2-7
TGTGCCAGCAGCCGCAGGGAAGATCAGCCCCAGCATTTT | CASSRREDQPQHF | TRBV3-1/TRBV3-2 | NA | NA | TRBJ1-5
TGTGCCACCAGCACGCAGGGTGCCTATGGCTACACCTTC | CATSTQGAYGYTF | TRBV15 | NA | NA | TRBJ1-2
TGTGCCTCCCGCGGACAGGCATCCGGTCCGAACACTGAAGCTTTCTTT | CASRGQASGPNTEAFF | TRBV30 | TRBD1 | NA | TRBJ1-1
TGTGCCAGCTCACCACCGACAGGGAAACGTGACACTGAAGCTTTCTTT | CASSPPTGKRDTEAFF | TRBV18 | TRBD1 | NA | TRBJ1-1
TGTGCCAGCAGCCAATATCGGGACAGTGAGAACACTGAAGCTTTCTTT | CASSQYRDSENTEAFF | TRBV4-2 | TRBD1 | many | TRBJ1-1
TGCGCCAGCAGGAACAGGGAGTACACAGATACGCAGTATTTT | CASRNREYTDTQYF | TRBV5-1 | NA | NA | TRBJ2-3
TGTGCCAGCAGTTGGAGGACAGGTCACACAGATACGCAGTATTTT | CASSWRTGHTDTQYF | TRBV5-4 | TRBD1 | NA | TRBJ2-3
TGCGCCAGCAGCTATTCGGGACAGGGGACGGATACGCAGTATTTT | CASSYSGQGTDTQYF | TRBV5-1 | TRBD1 | NA | TRBJ2-3
TGTGCCAGCAGTTTTTCCGGGACAGGGGATGAAAAACTGTTTTTT | CASSFSGTGDEKLFF | TRBV6-5 | TRBD1 | NA | TRBJ1-4
TGTGCCATCAGTGGGAAGGGGGATTCACCCACAGATACGCAGTATTTT | CAISGKGDSPTDTQYF | TRBV10-3 | NA | NA | TRBJ2-3
TGTGCCAGCAGTTTGACAGGGATGGACTCTGGAAACACCATATATTTT | CASSLTGMDSGNTIYF | TRBV6-6 | TRBD1 | NA | TRBJ1-3
TGTGCCAGCAGCAAATATTGGACAGTCGTGAACACTGAAGCTTTCTTT | CASSKYWTVVNTEAFF | TRBV21-1 | NA | NA | TRBJ1-1
TGTGCCAGCAGCGTAGTAGGACTGGCGGGGGATACGCAGTATTTT | CASSVVGLAGDTQYF | TRBV9 | NA | NA | TRBJ2-3
TGTGCCAGCAGCCGCGGACAGGGTGAAGGGTACGAGCAGTACTTC | CASSRGQGEGYEQYF | TRBV9 | TRBD1 | NA | TRBJ2-7
TGTGCCAGCAGTTTCGTCACGGGAACGGACGGGGAGCTGTTTTTT | CASSFVTGTDGELFF | TRBV28 | NA | NA | TRBJ2-2
TGTGCCACCAGCACCGCAAGGGGCGGATCCTACGAGCAGTACTTC | CATSTARGGSYEQYF | TRBV15 | NA | NA | TRBJ2-7
TGTGCCAGCCGGGACACAGGCTATGGCTACACCTTC | CASRDTGYGYTF | TRBV5-6 | NA | NA | TRBJ1-2
TGTGCCAGCAGTTACATGGCGGGGAATGAAAAACTGTTTTTT | CASSYMAGNEKLFF | TRBV6-5 | NA | NA | TRBJ1-4
TGTGCCAGCTCTTCCCAGGGATTTAATTCACCCCTCCACTTT | CASSSQGFNSPLHF | TRBV2 | NA | NA | TRBJ1-6
TGTGCCAGCAGCTTGGGCCTAGCGGGAGGGCCGAGGTTC | CASSLGLAGGPRF | TRBV11-2 | TRBD2 | NA | TRBJ2-4
TGTGCCAGCAGCTTATACCAGGGGGGCCCGTATTCACCCCTCCACTTT | CASSLYQGGPYSPLHF | TRBV7-9 | TRBD1 | once | TRBJ1-6
TGTGCTAGCAGCCCGACCGGGACTAGCCCTAAAGAGACCCAGTACTTC | CASSPTGTSPKETQYF | TRBV7-7 | TRBD2 | NA | TRBJ2-5
TGTGCCAGTAGTAACCGCAGGGGTTCGGGGAATGAGCAGTTCTTC | CASSNRRGSGNEQFF | TRBV19 | NA | NA | TRBJ2-1
TGTGCCAGCAGCTTCGGAGGGACTTCTTATAATTCACCCCTCCACTTT | CASSFGGTSYNSPLHF | TRBV5-6 | NA | NA | TRBJ1-6
TGTGCCACCAGTGATTCCCTCGTCGGATCGGGAGGGCGGAATGAGCAGTTCTTC | CATSDSLVGSGGRNEQFF | TRBV24-1 | TRBD2 | NA | TRBJ2-1
TGTGCCAGCACAGGGGATGCCTACGAGCAGTACTTC | CASTGDAYEQYF | TRBV7-9 | NA | NA | TRBJ2-7
TGTGCCAGCAGCGCTCGGGGGGCAGGGCAGCCCCAGCATTTT | CASSARGAGQPQHF | TRBV25-1 | NA | NA | TRBJ1-5
TGTGCCAGCAGCGTAGATGTCATCGGCTCTGGAAACACCATATATTTT | CASSVDVIGSGNTIYF | TRBV9 | NA | NA | TRBJ1-3
TGTGCCAGCAGTCCAGACACAGATACGCAGTATTTT | CASSPDTDTQYF | TRBV27 | NA | NA | TRBJ2-3
TGTGCCAGCAGCTTAGTGGCGGCCCAAGCTTTCTTT | CASSLVAAQAFF | TRBV7-9 | NA | NA | TRBJ1-1
TGTGCCAGCAGTATCCGACAGGGATATAATGAAAAACTGTTTTTT | CASSIRQGYNEKLFF | TRBV27 | TRBD1 | few | TRBJ1-4
TGCGCCAGCAGCTTGGAGGCAGGTGGCACTAATAGCGGAAAACTGTTTTTT | CASSLEAGGTNSGKLFF | TRBV5-1 | NA | NA | TRBJ1-4
TGTGCCAGCAGACCCGGGACTAGCGGCTACAATGAGCAGTTCTTC | CASRPGTSGYNEQFF | TRBV7-9 | TRBD2 | NA | TRBJ2-1
TGTGCCAGCTCACCACGGCTCCTCCAGAACACTGAAGCTTTCTTT | CASSPRLLQNTEAFF | TRBV18 | NA | NA | TRBJ1-1
TGTGCCAGCAGCTTAGACGAGTACTTCTCTGGAAACACCATATATTTT | CASSLDEYFSGNTIYF | TRBV11-2 | NA | NA | TRBJ1-3